The 17 T cell receptor beta chains below come from one sample, sequenced in a study of shared clonotypes between healthy human individuals. Clones were read by immunoSEQ multiplex PCR, and TCRdb kept only the in-frame ones, dropping some. The sample includes approximately 460,000 clones, approximately 80% of them seen just once. Sequencing was carried out using PBMCs. The source is a middle-aged woman in good health. Some clones in this sample may be carry-over from other donors' samples.

Of note for this clone: A much larger clone sits a single nucleotide away, making a read error possible. Other DNA sequences in this specimen translate into the identical CDR3. The chain joins TRBV14 to TRBJ1-4, with unresolved D. CDR3 length: 18 residues. Germline V gives CDR1 SGHDN, CDR2 FVKESK. This CDR3 reads CASSQDSILAETNEKLFF. The CDR3 nucleotides read TGTGCCAGCAGCCAAGATAGCATCTTGGCAGAGACTAATGAGAAACTGTTTTTT.

This clone was counted ten times or more. This rearrangement joins TRBV5-1 to TRBJ1-2, with TRBD1 matching 7 bases. The CDR3 consists of 14 residues. Germline trimming cut 3 bases from V and 3 bases from J; bases unmatched to any gene: 5. CDR1 and CDR2 from the germline V gene are SGHRS and YFSETQ. The CDR3 region is CASSSGGTDYGYTF. DNA for the CDR3: TGCGCCAGCAGCTCGGGGGGGACAGACTATGGCTACACCTTC.

The J gene is TRBJ1-2, the V gene TRBV5-1, with D unresolved. The ends were cut back, 0 bases at V and 4 bases at J, with 10 bases in the middle. This CDR3 has 14 residues. Germline CDR1 is SGHRS and CDR2 is YFSETQ. CDR3 sequence: CASSLEAVGYGYTF. DNA of the CDR3: TGCGCCAGCAGCTTGGAGGCAGTCGGCTATGGCTACACCTTC.

This clone has only a few counts. V is TRBV14 and J is TRBJ2-7; maybe TRBD1 (6 bases). CDR1 is SGHDN and CDR2 is FVKESK in the germline V gene. The CDR3 covers 12 residues. V was trimmed by 5 bases and J by 6 bases, leaving 11 bases between them. This CDR3 reads CASSFHRAEQYF. The CDR3 coding sequence is TGTGCCAGCAGCTTTCACAGGGCCGAGCAGTACTTC.

This clone has a single count. With only one base between it and a far larger clone, this is likely a read error. This sample includes further DNA sequences coding for the same CDR3. V usage is TRBV6-5 and J usage is TRBJ1-1, with a weak D call TRBD1 (5 bases). Trimming pared 2 bases from V and 6 bases from J, leaving 10 bases between. This CDR3 comprises 13 residues. Germline loops: CDR1 MNHEY, CDR2 SVGAGI. The CDR3 bases are TGTGCCAGCAGTTACCGACAGACTGCTGAAGCTTTCTTT. This encodes CASSYRQTAEAFF.

About this clone itself: Other DNA sequences in this sample translate to the same CDR3. The gene calls are TRBV19 and TRBJ1-2; D might be TRBD1 (6 bases). Germline assignment: CDR1 LNHDA and CDR2 SQIVND (reference sequence). The CDR3 runs 13 residues. V lost 5 bases to trimming and J lost 2 bases, with 9 bases between them. DNA of the CDR3: TGTGCCAGTAGTCTTGACAGGAACTATGGCTACACCTTC. Translating gives CASSLDRNYGYTF.

The chain recombines TRBV30 with TRBJ2-7; D gene unclear. The germline CDR1 and CDR2 sequences are GTSNPN and SVGIG (reference sequence). The CDR3 spans 13 residues. V lost 4 bases and J 0 bases, leaving 10 bases between the germline ends. The CDR3 bases are TGTGCCTGGAATGACCGAAGCTCCTACGAGCAGTACTTC. Its protein is CAWNDRSSYEQYF.

This clone was seen many times. The gene calls are TRBV4-1 and TRBJ2-7; D possibly corresponds to TRBD2 (6 bases). V was cut by 2 bases and J by 0 bases, with 14 bases left in between. The length of the CDR3 is 16 residues. Looked up from germline, CDR1 is MGHRA and CDR2 is YSYEKL. The CDR3 DNA reads as TGCGCCAGCAGCCAACATGGGGGGATGGGCTCCTACGAGCAGTACTTC. Encoded protein: CASSQHGGMGSYEQYF.

The CDR3, as DNA: TGTGCCAGCAGTTACACGGGCGGGAGCGGGGAGACCCAGTACTTC. Translation: CASSYTGGSGETQYF. V gene TRBV6-5 combines with J gene TRBJ2-5; 7 nucleotides match TRBD2. The CDR3 contains 15 residues. The germline gives CDR1 MNHEY, CDR2 SVGAGI. Losses at the gene ends were 2 bases for V and 5 bases for J; bases not matched to a gene: 8.

V and J are TRBV2 and TRBJ1-4; no reliable D call. The CDR3 runs 12 residues. The germline gives CDR1 SNHLY, CDR2 FYNNEI. Trimming shortened V by 7 bases and J by 8 bases, and 11 bases separated the two germline ends. The CDR3 loop is CASKGLGEKLFF. CDR3 nucleotide sequence: TGTGCCAGCAAGGGATTAGGGGAAAAACTGTTTTTT. The full variable domain, completed using reference TRBV2 and TRBJ1-4, is EPEVTQTPSHQVTQMGQEVILRCVPISNHLYFYWYRQILGQKVEFLVSFYNNEISEKSEIFDDQFSVERPDGSNFTLKIRSTKLEDSAMYFCASKGLGEKLFFGSGTQLSVL.

About this clone: With a much larger clone just one base away, this may be a read error. Other DNA variants within this sample encode the same CDR3. CDR3 sequence: CASSQDYPYNQPQHF. The CDR3 coding sequence is TGCGCCAGCAGCCAAGACTACCCTTACAATCAGCCCCAGCATTTC. The rearrangement uses TRBV4-1 and TRBJ1-5; no clear D gene. Per germline, CDR1 MGHRA and CDR2 YSYEKL. This CDR3 contains 15 residues.

This chain uses TRBV28 with TRBJ1-5; weak D call: TRBD1 (6 bases). The germline gives CDR1 MDHEN, CDR2 SYDVKM. V lost 2 bases to trimming and J lost 9 bases, with 14 bases between them. This CDR3 has 14 residues. The CDR3 region is CASSLPGEGWPQHF. The CDR3 region has the DNA TGTGCCAGCAGTTTACCAGGGGAGGGATGGCCCCAGCATTTT. Full variable domain (missing parts from reference TRBV28 and TRBJ1-5): DVKVTQSSRYLVKRTGEKVFLECVQDMDHENMFWYRQDPGLGLRLIYFSYDVKMKEKGDIPEGYSVSREKKERFSLILESASTNQTSMYLCASSLPGEGWPQHFGDGTRLSIL.

The genes are TRBV5-1 and TRBJ2-3, with 9 bases lining up with TRBD2. Germline values: CDR1 SGHRS, CDR2 YFSETQ. This CDR3 is built from 15 residues. Trimming took 6 bases from V and 0 from J; bases not matched to a gene: 5. In DNA form, the CDR3 reads TGCGCCAGCACCCTAGCGGGAACTAGCACAGATACGCAGTATTTT. This gives the protein CASTLAGTSTDTQYF.

The rearrangement joins TRBV9 to TRBJ2-5; D possibly corresponds to TRBD1 (6 bases). CDR1 is SGDLS, CDR2 YYNGEE, per germline. Trimming left V 7 bases short and J 5 bases short, with 15 bases between. This CDR3 region has 13 residues. Here the CDR3 DNA reads TGTGCCAGCGGAGACAGGCAACGGGAGACCCAGTACTTC. It specifies CASGDRQRETQYF.

This clone has a handful of counts. The chain uses TRBV7-3 and TRBJ2-1; the D is unclear. Germline CDR1 and CDR2: SGHTA and FQGTGA. Deletions cut 5 bases from V and 9 bases from J, with 11 bases between. CDR3 length: 12 amino acids. The CDR3 region is CASSPASSEQFF. The CDR3 nucleotides read TGTGCCAGCAGCCCCGCTAGTTCTGAGCAGTTCTTC.

On this clone itself: A far larger clone differs by one base, so this is likely a read error. Distinct nucleotide sequences in the sample also encode this CDR3. The chain joins TRBV7-3 to TRBJ1-6, with 7 bases identical to TRBD1. This CDR3 contains 13 residues. The germline V gene encodes CDR1 SGHTA and CDR2 FQGTGA. The CDR3 DNA reads as TGCGCCAGCAGCACGGGACAGAATTCACCCCTCCACTTT. Protein: CASSTGQNSPLHF.

This rearrangement joins TRBV7-9 to TRBJ1-1; D is unresolved. In germline, CDR1 is SEHNR, CDR2 FQNEAQ (reference sequence). V shed 5 bases and J shed 7 bases, with 14 bases lying between them. The CDR3 length is 13 residues. The CDR3 sequence: CASSETHGSEAFF. CDR3 nucleotide sequence: TGTGCCAGCAGCGAGACCCACGGGAGTGAAGCTTTCTTT.